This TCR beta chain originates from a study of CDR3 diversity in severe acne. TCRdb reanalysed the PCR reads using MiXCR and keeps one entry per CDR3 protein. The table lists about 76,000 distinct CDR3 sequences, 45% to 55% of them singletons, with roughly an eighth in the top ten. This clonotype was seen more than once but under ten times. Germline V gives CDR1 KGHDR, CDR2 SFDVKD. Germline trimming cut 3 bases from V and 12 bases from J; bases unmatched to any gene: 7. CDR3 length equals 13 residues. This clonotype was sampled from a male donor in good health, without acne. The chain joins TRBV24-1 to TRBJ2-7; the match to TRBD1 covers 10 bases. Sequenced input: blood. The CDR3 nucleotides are TGTGCCACCAGTGATGCCCGGGACAGGGGATCGTACTTC. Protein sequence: CATSDARDRGSYF.